This T cell receptor beta chain was profiled in a study of ipilimumab plus nivolumab after autologous stem cell transplantation. The wider study: The myeloma cohort included high-risk transplant-naive patients and patients relapsing within 3 years of a first autologous transplant. Overall study findings and caveats: Per the authors, repertoire, Treg and microbiota data justify further study.

Checkpoint therapy with ipilimumab 1 mg/kg began 14 to 28 days after transplant. Dosing: nivolumab 3 mg/kg IV, weeks 1, 4, 7, 10, then every two weeks to week 26. As to this clone: Its antigen is currently unknown.

Only in-frame clones appear in the TCRdb table, and some are missing; sequencing was by immunoSEQ multiplex PCR. The sample holds about 40,000 clones, 80% to 95% seen once. J lost 3 bases, V lost 3 bases, and 2 bases had no gene match. Per germline, CDR1 LGHNA and CDR2 YSLEER. The CDR3 has 14 amino acids. The sequence derives from a male donor with multiple myeloma. The rearrangement links TRBV4-3 to TRBJ2-7; 10 bases align to TRBD1. This specimen consisted of PBMCs, obtained in a trial of ipilimumab plus nivolumab as post-transplant consolidation. Here the CDR3 reads CASSHGTGVYEQYF. Here the CDR3 DNA reads TGCGCCAGCAGCCATGGGACAGGGGTCTACGAGCAGTACTTC.